This TCR beta chain was sequenced for a study of response to subunit inactivated influenza vaccine. The study's findings and limits: Few new T cells, the authors suggested, are recruited by each seasonal influenza vaccination.

This clonotype was observed a handful of times. As yet, its antigen is unknown. TCRdb re-called the RT-PCR reads with MiXCR, one entry per CDR3 protein. The sample consists of around 580,000 distinct CDR3 sequences, 12% of them appearing once. This TCR was recovered from a man between 50 and 59 years old who received an inactivated influenza vaccine. The sample in question was PBMCs from blood, obtained on the day of vaccination.

CDR3 protein: CASSQVGLPYEQYF. In DNA, the CDR3 is TGTGCCAGCAGCCAAGTGGGACTTCCCTACGAGCAGTACTTC. The rearrangement joins TRBV14 to TRBJ2-7, with TRBD2 as a possible D gene (6 bases). CDR1 and CDR2 from the germline V gene are SGHDN and FVKESK. CDR3 length: 14 amino acids. V shed 1 base and J shed 2 bases, with 9 bases lying between them.